This T cell receptor (beta chain) was identified in a study of T-cell reconstitution after alpha-beta-depleted transplantation in children. The ends were cut back, 1 base at V and 3 bases at J, with 14 bases in the middle. There are 16 residues in the CDR3. CDR1 is SGHTA and CDR2 is FQGTGA in the germline V gene. The TCRbeta library was prepared with unique molecular identifiers. TCRdb processed the PCR reads anew with MiXCR; each CDR3 protein has one entry. This repertoire shows approximately 640,000 distinct CDR3 sequences, 16% found once; its top ten account for around 0.96%. The chain joins TRBV7-3 to TRBJ2-3, with a tentative D call TRBD1 (7 bases). This TCR came from a human donor who donated a stem cell graft to a child with acute myeloid leukemia. Sequenced material: PBMCs from the stem cell graft donor, taken from the stem cell graft. This CDR3 reads CASSLITPGGTDTQYF. The CDR3 DNA is TGTGCCAGCAGCTTAATAACCCCAGGGGGGACAGATACGCAGTATTTT.